Here is one T cell receptor (beta chain) with its context. Its specific antigen is unknown. Qualities for individual bases were not recorded, and no much larger clone is one base off. The germline V gene provides CDR1 LGHNA and CDR2 YNFKEQ. The CDR3, from cysteine to phenylalanine, totals 15 residues. Only CDR3 DNA remains: 45 bases, in frame from the first base. Trimming costs V 0 bases and J 5 bases, and their ends lie 13 bases apart. The data were obtained in a study of cytomegalovirus exposure and HLA in healthy donors (dated 2017 in TCRdb). With respect to the entire study: An earlier analysis of around 600 of the donors reported approximately 290 Gb of sequence data and 120 million or so unique TCR beta sequences from 150 million to 200 million T cells. Around 330 gigabases of sequencing data and around 80 million unique TCR sequences made up an early release that covered several hundred HLA-typed donors. Of the 300 to 450 genotyped donors, less than 85% were placed in the genetic ancestry cluster associated with self-reported Caucasian donors. The study was designed to test whether signatures of past pathogen exposure could be identified by cataloging public T cell receptors. The study used immunosequencing to profile the T cell repertoires of about 670 subjects and linked those repertoires to cytomegalovirus serostatus. A separate validation cohort of more than 100 different subjects was used in addition to the roughly 700-subject first cohort. High-throughput TCR immunosequencing, statistical association of individual TCRs with disease status, and machine learning were combined to predict cytomegalovirus infection status. To study patterns of TCR occurrence, a later analysis re-analyzed previously published TCR beta repertoires from just over 650 donors and added high-resolution HLA genotyping. In the later analysis, no new phenotypic data were used to find candidate immune exposures; instead, reliance was placed on TCR beta sequences and their occurrence across donors. An earlier analysis of a few hundred of the donors applied high-throughput TCR beta sequencing to assess whether each TCR beta V gene segment acted as functional or pseudogenic. Donor age, sex, ethnicity and CMV serostatus were compiled together with the repertoire data. A later genetic analysis used genome-wide SNP genotypes for about 65% of the roughly 670 donors, treating that subset as a discovery cohort. All discovery cohort repertoires had been generated on a single sequencing platform. HLA typing covered class I and class II loci at four-digit resolution. The number of typed donors differed by locus: roughly 620-640 for A, B, C, DRB1 and DQB1; some 500 for DQA1; 606 for DPA1; and roughly 490 for DPB1. Four or five DR-DQ haplotypes were handled as single units for association and clustering because linkage in the cohort was strong. Among about 410 genotyped donors of the cohort, an average of roughly 230,000 unique TCR beta nucleotide sequences was sequenced per donor, of which 15% to 20% were non-productive.

The cohort comprised hundreds of healthy bone marrow donors. At the time of sampling, every cohort member was nominally healthy, though immune exposures that went unrecorded were likely present. The donor was CMV seronegative and belonged to the group of 350 or so seronegative cohort members. A peripheral blood sample was collected from each donor, and TCR beta sequencing was performed on peripheral blood mononuclear cells. The Qiagen DNeasy Blood Extraction Kit was used to extract genomic DNA from the blood cell samples. Overall study results and their limits: The earlier analysis of some 540 of the donors excluded some 15 rarely observed V segments, including chromosome 9 orphons, because counts were too low. In vitro tests confirmed that a few of the cytomegalovirus-associated TCR beta chains recognize cytomegalovirus antigens. In an earlier analysis of under 600 of the donors, most TCR beta V segments were observed in productive rearrangements about 90% or about 30% of the time, broadly matching IMGT annotations. This cohort had only TCR beta chains sequenced, and the lack of alpha or paired-chain data limited which features could be detected. Linkage disequilibrium might explain the correlated functional status among segregating V segments, but an unknown experimental factor could not be excluded. Sequencing depth was assumed to be roughly uniform across donors in the presence/absence analyses, though that assumption may not hold. Because the 87-base-pair reads could not distinguish some IMGT-functional V segments, including TRBV6-2 and TRBV6-3, those segments were excluded. While some public TCRs were present in many individuals, most TCR sequences turned up only very rarely across donors. The classifier was reported to diagnose cytomegalovirus status with high specificity and sensitivity in both the original cohort and the validation cohort. The study listed 150 to 200 TCR beta chains as associated with cytomegalovirus. In a later genetic analysis, a missense DCLRE1C variant was associated with V-gene and J-gene trimming of TCR beta chains, and the association was replicated in an independent cohort. Compared with equally common non-associated chains, HLA-associated TCR beta chains in a later analysis were more clonally expanded and had lower generation probabilities. In a later analysis, most CMV-associated TCR beta chains were found to appear HLA-restricted, with HLA associations seemingly driven largely by CMV exposure. The authors suggested that the approach could potentially be generalized to other disease states and immunological phenotypes. Immune exposure information for the cohort was limited to CMV serostatus. In a later analysis, several top co-occurrence clusters were reported to appear linked to parvovirus B19, influenza, CMV and Epstein-Barr virus. A further reported finding was that TCR beta sequences accurately predicted the HLA-A and HLA-B alleles for most subjects in the first cohort. According to a later analysis, TCR association rates differed among HLA loci, with DRB1 alleles showing the most associated TCRs and HLA-C alleles showing the fewest. Because some donors lacked HLA typing at each locus, the association tests relied only on the typed subset. According to a later genetic analysis, donors in an Asian-associated ancestry cluster had fewer N-insertions in productive TCRs than the approximately 650-donor mean. A group of highly shared sequence variants was considered likely to be a technical artifact of the sequencing pipeline. Specific HLA alleles were associated with over 15,000 TCR beta sequences at a false discovery rate of 0.05 in a later analysis. When HLA alleles, especially DR and DQ, strongly co-occurred, TCR associations were difficult to assign to individual alleles.

Library preparation used the immunoSEQ multiplex PCR assay. A mixture of 60 forward primers for TCR Vbeta segments and 13 reverse primers for TCR Jbeta segments was used in the multiplex PCR. The CDR3 region of rearranged TCR beta genes was amplified from genomic DNA by a multiplex PCR assay. The amplified TCR beta libraries were sequenced on the Illumina HiSeq System as 87-base-pair reads. Turning to the authors' computational methods: Across the 500 to 750 repertoires, a later analysis counted some 80 million unique TCR beta chains, around 10 million of which were shared by at least two donors. Raw reads were error-corrected and collapsed into unique sequences by a nearest-neighbor algorithm in which closely related sequences were merged to remove PCR and sequencing errors. V, D and J gene segments were assigned by aligning CDR3 sequences to IMGT reference sequences. For a sequence to be retained, a match of at least six nucleotides to both a V gene segment and a J gene segment was required. Rearrangements were called productive when the CDR3 lacked stop codons and stayed in frame with V and J; all others were non-productive. Following IMGT convention, CDR3 was defined as the stretch from the second conserved V-encoded cysteine to the conserved J-encoded phenylalanine. Sequences without an unambiguous match to a single V gene segment were excluded from the earlier analysis of a few hundred of the donors. In an earlier analysis of approximately 550 of the donors, V segments were called functional above 56.7% productive rearrangements and were called segregating when the between-donor standard deviation exceeded 5%. A statistical classification framework was built to diagnose cytomegalovirus status from the catalog of TCR beta chain sequences. V and J gene assignment, in a later analysis, came from comparing TCR nucleotide sequences with IMGT/GENE-DB human TR gene sequences. Using the TCRdist pipeline, a later analysis assigned CDR3 sequences along with most-parsimonious VDJ recombination scenarios. In a later analysis, each TCR beta chain was defined by its CDR3 amino acid sequence together with its V-gene family, and reads lacking a unique V-gene family were excluded. As a way to deal with suspected cross-contamination and a sequencing artifact, a later analysis dropped under 600 nucleotide sequences that were highly shared and had low generation probability. In a later analysis, a clonal expansion index was calculated for each public chain from normalized within-repertoire ranks of inferred template counts. In a later analysis, generation probabilities were computed using a VDJ recombination model fitted to out-of-frame rearrangements, and the results were checked against IGoR. In a later analysis, TCR-TCR, TCR-HLA and TCR-CMV co-occurrence was scored with hypergeometric tests, and a repertoire-size bias correction was applied to TCR pairs. To estimate false discovery rates, a later analysis permuted the HLA or CMV assignments 20 times. A later analysis grouped co-occurring TCRs with DBSCAN, adding TCRdist sequence similarity when clustering within HLA-allele-positive subsets. Repertoires with fewer than 30,000 or more than 120,000 public chains, plus five repertoires with anomalous nucleotide sharing, were excluded from co-occurrence clustering. In TCRdb, the immuneACCESS table is reduced to in-frame sequences with V and J assigned. These tables do not hold every clone; where another copy was compared, an unresolved V gene accounts for under half, and the others remain unexplained. That table is the source of V, J and clone size, and D and trimming were worked out from the DNA. Across this sample there are about 67,000 clones, with approximately 71% seen only once. The top ten constitute about 2.1% of the sample.

The chain employs TRBV4-2 and TRBJ1-2, with the D gene call left open. The TCR originated in a woman aged 30 to 39 in good health and CMV-seronegative. The sample comprised PBMCs. The DNA reads TGTGCCAGCAGCCAAGAATTCGGACTGACATATGGCTACACCTTC. The encoded protein is CASSQEFGLTYGYTF.